These 23 T cell receptor beta chains were sequenced from one sample in a study of OX40 agonist ivuxolimab in advanced cancers. Measured with immunoSEQ multiplex PCR; TCRdb has only the in-frame clones, and not every one. The table shows 9,000 to 13,000 clones, with about four fifths occurring only once. The source material was CD4+ or CD8+ T cells sorted from blood, sampled in a trial of the OX40 agonist ivuxolimab. The receptors stem from an adult with an advanced solid tumor such as melanoma, head and neck, liver or kidney cancer.

This chain uses TRBV4-2 with TRBJ2-1, with 10 bases fitting TRBD2. The CDR3 length is 18 residues. V was pared by 6 bases and J by 0 bases, with 11 bases of the junction left unmatched. CDR1 is LGHNA and CDR2 is YNFKEQ in the germline V gene. The chain's CDR3 is CASSDESSGSFSYNEQFF. The CDR3 bases are TGTGCCAGCAGTGACGAGTCTAGCGGGAGTTTCTCCTACAATGAGCAGTTCTTC.

J is TRBJ1-1 and V is TRBV10-3; unclear D gene. Germline CDR1 ENHRY, CDR2 SYGVKD. V was shortened by 2 bases and J by 0 bases, with 13 bases between the two germline ends. This CDR3 region has 16 residues. The CDR3 reads CAISETAGEMNTEAFF. In DNA form, the CDR3 reads TGTGCCATCAGTGAGACAGCGGGAGAAATGAACACTGAAGCTTTCTTT.

CDR3 nucleotide sequence: TGTGCCATCAGTGAGGAGGGACAGGGGACGGTCGAGCAGTACTTC. Its protein is CAISEEGQGTVEQYF. This chain links TRBV10-3 with TRBJ2-7; 10 positions match TRBD1. V was pared by 2 bases and J by 6 bases, with 7 bases of the junction left unmatched. CDR1 is ENHRY and CDR2 is SYGVKD in the germline V gene. The CDR3 loop spans 15 amino acids.

This clone was detected only once. The rearrangement links TRBV19 to TRBJ2-7; a weak D match, TRBD2 (6 bases). The V and J ends lost 5 bases and 3 bases respectively, with 11 bases between them. The V gene's germline CDR1 is LNHDA and CDR2 SQIVND (reference sequence). The CDR3 has 13 amino acids. DNA for the CDR3: TGTGCCAGTAGTCCCCGGGACTTCTACGAGCAGTACTTC. Translation: CASSPRDFYEQYF.

The chain has TRBV5-5 and TRBJ1-5; D might be TRBD1 (6 bases). The germline V and J ends were trimmed by 4 bases and 3 bases, with 11 bases remaining between them. CDR3 size: 14 residues. Germline CDR1 SGHKS, CDR2 YYEKEE (reference sequence). This CDR3 is CASSPRGDNQPQHF. In DNA form, the CDR3 reads TGTGCCAGCAGCCCGAGGGGGGACAATCAGCCCCAGCATTTT.

With respect to this clone: This specimen includes other DNA sequences encoding the same CDR3. J is TRBJ2-5 and V is TRBV7-8, with 7 bases that match TRBD2. The CDR3 is made up of 15 amino acids. Germline trimming cut 2 bases from V and 5 bases from J; bases unmatched to any gene: 8. Germline lookup yields CDR1 SGHVS and CDR2 FQNEAQ. As DNA, the CDR3 is TGTGCCAGCAGCTTAAACAGCGGGGTCCAGGAGACCCAGTACTTC. Protein sequence: CASSLNSGVQETQYF.

The J gene is TRBJ2-7, the V gene TRBV19; 7 nucleotides agree with TRBD2. The CDR3 runs to 13 residues. The V segment lost 5 bases and the J segment 7 bases; nucleotides outside the gene matches: 8. Germline V lookup: CDR1 LNHDA, CDR2 SQIVND (reference sequence). This CDR3 is CASSPNRGDEQYF. In DNA, the CDR3 is TGTGCCAGTAGTCCTAATCGGGGGGATGAGCAGTACTTC.

This clone was recorded a few times. The chain joins TRBV25-1 to TRBJ2-7; 9 bases line up with TRBD1. Germline V gene lookup returns CDR1 MGHDK and CDR2 SYGVNS. V lost 6 bases to trimming and J lost 7 bases; unmatched junction nucleotides: 7. This CDR3 contains 13 residues. Here the CDR3 reads CASSTGTGKEQYF. CDR3 in DNA: TGTGCCAGCAGCACCGGGACAGGGAAAGAGCAGTACTTC.

This clone is medium-sized (0.01 to 0.1%) in the sample. This CDR3 is CAIRAGQATDTQYF. The CDR3 nucleotides read TGTGCCATCAGGGCGGGACAGGCCACAGATACGCAGTATTTT. The chain uses TRBV10-3 and TRBJ2-3, with 8 bases lining up with TRBD1. The length of the CDR3 is 14 residues. J gave up 2 bases and V 6 bases, and 4 bases lay outside the gene matches. Germline V gives CDR1 ENHRY, CDR2 SYGVKD.

The chain employs TRBV4-3 and TRBJ1-6, with D possibly TRBD1 on 5 matching bases. The V end was cut by 0 bases, the J end by 3 bases, with 9 bases between. Germline V CDR1 and CDR2: LGHNA, YSLEER. The CDR3 loop spans 16 amino acids. CDR3: CASSQDVGDYNSPLHF. CDR3 DNA: TGCGCCAGCAGCCAAGATGTAGGGGACTATAATTCACCCCTCCACTTT.

The rearrangement joins TRBV27 to TRBJ2-1; no firm D call. Germline V gene lookup returns CDR1 MNHEY and CDR2 SMNVEV (reference sequence). This CDR3 comprises 13 residues. V was trimmed by 4 bases and J by 8 bases, leaving 12 bases between them. The CDR3 DNA reads TGTGCCAGCAGTTCTAACTTTGCAGATGAGCAGTTCTTC. Protein product: CASSSNFADEQFF.

V gene TRBV27 combines with J gene TRBJ2-1; D is uncertain. The length of the CDR3 is 13 residues. Germline V gives CDR1 MNHEY, CDR2 SMNVEV (reference sequence). V was shortened by 3 bases and J by 8 bases, with 11 bases between the two germline ends. This CDR3 is CASSFRGQDEQFF. The CDR3 DNA follows: TGTGCCAGCAGTTTTCGAGGCCAGGATGAGCAGTTCTTC.

This clone was picked up a small number of times. The genes are TRBV2 and TRBJ2-7; 8 positions agree with TRBD1. The germline CDR1 and CDR2 sequences are SNHLY and FYNNEI. V dropped 6 bases and J dropped 2; count of bases not matched to a gene: 15. The CDR3 has 17 amino acids. The CDR3 DNA sequence: TGTGCCAGCAGAGCAACGCCAGGGGGCGGGGACCCCTACGAGCAGTACTTC. Translating it yields CASRATPGGGDPYEQYF.

V gene TRBV5-1 combines with J gene TRBJ2-5; either TRBD1 or TRBD2 may fit D (5 bases each). The CDR3 totals 17 residues. Germline values: CDR1 SGHRS, CDR2 YFSETQ. Trimming pared 4 bases from V and 2 bases from J, leaving 21 bases between. Here the CDR3 reads CASSPPRLGTEQETQYF. CDR3 sequence (DNA): TGCGCCAGCAGCCCTCCCCGACTTGGGACGGAACAAGAGACCCAGTACTTC.

The gene calls are TRBV10-3 and TRBJ1-6; unclear D gene. Germline CDR1 ENHRY, CDR2 SYGVKD. V was pared by 4 bases and J by 6 bases, with 13 bases between. The CDR3 runs to 15 residues. The CDR3 nucleotides read TGTGCCATCAGTGGTGGAAGGGCCTCTAATTCACCCCTCCACTTT. Amino acid sequence: CAISGGRASNSPLHF.

This CDR3 reads CASSFSGGYYNEQFF. As DNA, the CDR3 is TGTGCCAGCAGTTTCTCAGGGGGCTACTACAATGAGCAGTTCTTC. V and J are TRBV5-4 and TRBJ2-1; TRBD1 matches at 8 bases. CDR3 length: 15 residues. The trim removed 5 bases at V and 3 bases at J, leaving 7 bases unmatched. From germline, CDR1 is SGHNT and CDR2 YYREEE (reference sequence). Full variable domain (remainder filled in from reference TRBV5-4 and TRBJ2-1): ETGVTQSPTHLIKTRGQQVTLRCSSQSGHNTVSWYQQALGQGPQFIFQYYREEENGRGNFPPRFSGLQFPNYSSELNVNALELDDSALYLCASSFSGGYYNEQFFGPGTRLTVL.

The V and J genes are TRBV5-6 and TRBJ1-3; D unclear. The V end lost 1 base, the J end lost 0 bases, and 11 bases lay between the germline ends. This CDR3 has 16 residues. Germline CDR1 SGHDT, CDR2 YYEEEE. CDR3 residues: CASSLKYRTSGNTIYF. The CDR3 DNA reads as TGTGCCAGCAGCTTGAAGTATAGGACCTCTGGAAACACCATATATTTT.

The chain is built from TRBV7-3 and TRBJ1-1, with a possible D match to TRBD1 (6 bases). Trimming pared 5 bases from V and 1 base from J, leaving 14 bases between. The CDR3 runs to 15 residues. Germline assignment: CDR1 SGHTA and CDR2 FQGTGA. CDR3 region: CASSKNAGANTEAFF. CDR3 coding DNA: TGTGCCAGCAGCAAAAATGCAGGGGCGAACACTGAAGCTTTCTTT. The full variable domain, rest sourced from reference TRBV7-3 and TRBJ1-1, is GAGVSQTPSNKVTEKGKYVELRCDPISGHTALYWYRQSLGQGPEFLIYFQGTGAADDSGLPNDRFFAVRPEGSVSTLKIQRTERGDSAVYLCASSKNAGANTEAFFGQGTRLTVV.

V usage is TRBV10-3 and J usage is TRBJ1-4; perhaps TRBD1 as D (6 bases). The germline gives CDR1 ENHRY, CDR2 SYGVKD. The CDR3 sequence is 14 residues long. V lost 7 bases, J lost 5 bases, and 14 bases lay in between. The CDR3 spells CAIKKGQGNEKLFF. The CDR3 DNA is TGTGCCATCAAAAAAGGGCAGGGGAATGAAAAACTGTTTTTT.

V usage is TRBV6-5 and J usage is TRBJ2-5, with D possibly being TRBD1 (6 bases). The CDR3 loop spans 14 amino acids. The ends were cut back, 1 base at V and 5 bases at J, with 11 bases in the middle. Germline V gives CDR1 MNHEY, CDR2 SVGAGI. CDR3 coding DNA: TGTGCCAGCAGTTACTGGGCAGGGGAGGAGACCCAGTACTTC. Amino acid sequence: CASSYWAGEETQYF.

The chain has TRBV6-4 and TRBJ2-3; 10 positions agree with TRBD1. This CDR3 is 15 amino acids long. The ends lost 2 bases at V and 1 base at J; junction bases unmatched: 0. Germline V gene lookup returns CDR1 MRHNA and CDR2 SNTAGT. CDR3 bases: TGTGCCAGCAGTGACGGGACAGGGGGCACAGATACGCAGTATTTT. It specifies CASSDGTGGTDTQYF.

This sequence joins TRBV19 and TRBJ2-1, with 7 bases matching TRBD2. V lost 3 bases and J lost 1; bases outside the gene matches: 3. The CDR3 consists of 15 residues. Per germline, CDR1 LNHDA and CDR2 SQIVND (reference sequence). The CDR3 region has the DNA TGTGCCAGTAGTATCACACTAGCGTCCTACAATGAGCAGTTCTTC. It codes for CASSITLASYNEQFF. Together with reference TRBV19 and TRBJ2-1, the CDR3 gives the full variable domain: DGGITQSPKYLFRKEGQNVTLSCEQNLNHDAMYWYRQDPGQGLRLIYYSQIVNDFQKGDIAEGYSVSREKKESFPLTVTSAQKNPTAFYLCASSITLASYNEQFFGPGTRLTVL.

J is TRBJ2-7 and V is TRBV10-2, with 8 bases identical to TRBD1. The length of the CDR3 is 13 residues. Trimming at V came to 4 bases and at J to 4 bases, leaving 3 bases not matched to a gene. Germline V CDR1 and CDR2: WSHSY, SAAADI. The CDR3 reads CASSADREYEQYF. The CDR3 bases are TGCGCCAGCAGTGCGGACAGGGAGTACGAGCAGTACTTC.